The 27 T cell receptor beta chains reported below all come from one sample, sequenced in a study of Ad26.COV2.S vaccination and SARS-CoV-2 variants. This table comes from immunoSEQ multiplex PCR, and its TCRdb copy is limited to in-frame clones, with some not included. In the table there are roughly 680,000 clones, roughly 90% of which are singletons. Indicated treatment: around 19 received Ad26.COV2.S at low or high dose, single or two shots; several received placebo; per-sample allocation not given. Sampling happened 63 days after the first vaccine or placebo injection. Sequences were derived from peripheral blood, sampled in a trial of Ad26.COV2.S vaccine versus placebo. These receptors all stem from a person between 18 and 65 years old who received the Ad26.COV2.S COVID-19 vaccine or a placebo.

In DNA form, the CDR3 reads TGTGCCAGCAATCGGGACAGGAACACAGATACGCAGTATTTT. This translates into CASNRDRNTDTQYF. This chain connects TRBV9 to TRBJ2-3; 8 nucleotides line up with TRBD1. This CDR3 is built from 14 residues. Looked up from germline, CDR1 is SGDLS and CDR2 is YYNGEE. The V gene end was trimmed by 6 bases and the J gene end by 2 bases; junction bases not matched to a gene: 5.

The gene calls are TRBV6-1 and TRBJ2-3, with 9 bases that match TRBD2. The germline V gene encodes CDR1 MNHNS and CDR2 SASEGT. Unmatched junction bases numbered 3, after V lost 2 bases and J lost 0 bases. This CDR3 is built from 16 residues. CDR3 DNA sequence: TGTGCCAGCAGTGAACCTAGCGGGATTAGCACAGATACGCAGTATTTT. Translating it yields CASSEPSGISTDTQYF.

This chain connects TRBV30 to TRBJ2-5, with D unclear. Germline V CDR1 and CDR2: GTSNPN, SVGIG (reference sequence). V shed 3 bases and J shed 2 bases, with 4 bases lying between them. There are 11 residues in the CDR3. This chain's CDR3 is CAWRQQETQYF. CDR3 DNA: TGTGCCTGGAGACAGCAAGAGACCCAGTACTTC. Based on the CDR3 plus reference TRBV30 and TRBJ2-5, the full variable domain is SQTIHQWPATLVQPVGSPLSLECTVEGTSNPNLYWYRQAAGRGLQLLFYSVGIGQISSEVPQNLSASRPQDRQFILSSKKLLLSDSGFYLCAWRQQETQYFGPGTRLLVL.

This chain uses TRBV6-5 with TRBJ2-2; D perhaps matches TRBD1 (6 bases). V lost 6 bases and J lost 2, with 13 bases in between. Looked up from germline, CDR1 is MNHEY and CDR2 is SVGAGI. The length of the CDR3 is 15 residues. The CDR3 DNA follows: TGTGCCAGCAGGCCGGGACATTCAAACACCGGGGAGCTGTTTTTT. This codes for CASRPGHSNTGELFF.

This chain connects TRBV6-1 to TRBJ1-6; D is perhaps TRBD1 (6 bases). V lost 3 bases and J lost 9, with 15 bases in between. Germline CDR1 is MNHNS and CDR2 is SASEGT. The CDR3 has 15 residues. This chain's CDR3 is CASSDRQAFGSPLHF. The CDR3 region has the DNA TGTGCCAGCAGTGACCGACAGGCATTTGGTTCACCCCTCCACTTT.

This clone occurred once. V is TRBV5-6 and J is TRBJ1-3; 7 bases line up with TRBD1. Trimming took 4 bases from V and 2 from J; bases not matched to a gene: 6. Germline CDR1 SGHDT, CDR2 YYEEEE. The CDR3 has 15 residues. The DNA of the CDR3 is TGTGCCAGCAGCCATTCTGGGACAGCTGGAAACACCATATATTTT. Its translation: CASSHSGTAGNTIYF.

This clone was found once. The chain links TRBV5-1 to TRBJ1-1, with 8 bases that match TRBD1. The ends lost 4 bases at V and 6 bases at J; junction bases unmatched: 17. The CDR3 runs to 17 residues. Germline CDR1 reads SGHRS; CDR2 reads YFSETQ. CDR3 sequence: CASSLTDRGPSRAEAFF. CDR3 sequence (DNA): TGCGCCAGCAGCCTTACCGACAGGGGCCCCAGCCGGGCTGAAGCTTTCTTT. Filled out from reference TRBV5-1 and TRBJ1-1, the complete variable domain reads KAGVTQTPRYLIKTRGQQVTLSCSPISGHRSVSWYQQTPGQGLQFLFEYFSETQRNKGNFPGRFSGRQFSNSRSEMNVSTLELGDSALYLCASSLTDRGPSRAEAFFGQGTRLTVV.

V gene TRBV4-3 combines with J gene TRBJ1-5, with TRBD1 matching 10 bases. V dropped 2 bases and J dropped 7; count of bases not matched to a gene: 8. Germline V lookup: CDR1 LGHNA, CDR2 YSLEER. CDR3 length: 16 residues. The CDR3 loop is CASSQSPGQGGQPQHF. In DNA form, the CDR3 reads TGCGCCAGCAGCCAATCCCCCGGACAGGGGGGCCAGCCCCAGCATTTT.

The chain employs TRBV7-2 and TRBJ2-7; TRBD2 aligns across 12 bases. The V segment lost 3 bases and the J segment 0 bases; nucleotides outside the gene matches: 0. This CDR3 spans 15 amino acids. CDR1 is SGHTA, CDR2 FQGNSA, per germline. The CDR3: CASSLGLAGSYEQYF. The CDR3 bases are TGTGCCAGCAGCTTGGGACTAGCGGGCTCCTACGAGCAGTACTTC.

The CDR3 loop reads CAISDSMGTEAFF. The CDR3 DNA follows: TGTGCCATCAGTGACTCCATGGGGACTGAAGCTTTCTTT. V is TRBV10-3 and J is TRBJ1-1; unclear D gene. The CDR3 is 13 residues long. CDR1 is ENHRY and CDR2 is SYGVKD in the germline V gene. The V end was cut by 3 bases, the J end by 5 bases, with 10 bases between.

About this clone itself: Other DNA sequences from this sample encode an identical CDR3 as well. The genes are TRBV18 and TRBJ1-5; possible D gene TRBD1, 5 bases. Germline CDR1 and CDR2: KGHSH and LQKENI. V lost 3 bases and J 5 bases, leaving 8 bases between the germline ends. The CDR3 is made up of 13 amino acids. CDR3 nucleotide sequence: TGTGCCAGCTCACCGGGACCATATCAGCCCCAGCATTTT. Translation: CASSPGPYQPQHF. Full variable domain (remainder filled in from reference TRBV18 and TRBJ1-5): NAGVMQNPRHLVRRRGQEARLRCSPMKGHSHVYWYRQLPEEGLKFMVYLQKENIIDESGMPKERFSAEFPKEGPSILRIQQVVRGDSAAYFCASSPGPYQPQHFGDGTRLSIL.

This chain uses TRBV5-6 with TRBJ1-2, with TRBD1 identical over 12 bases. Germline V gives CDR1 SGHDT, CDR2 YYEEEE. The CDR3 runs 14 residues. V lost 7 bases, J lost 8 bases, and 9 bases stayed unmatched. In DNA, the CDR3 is TGTGCCAGCTCGCCTGCGGGGACAGGGGGCGGCTACACCTTC. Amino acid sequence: CASSPAGTGGGYTF.

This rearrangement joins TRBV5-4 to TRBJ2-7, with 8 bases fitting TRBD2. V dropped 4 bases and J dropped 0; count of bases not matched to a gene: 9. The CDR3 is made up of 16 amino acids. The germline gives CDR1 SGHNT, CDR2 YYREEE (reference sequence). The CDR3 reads CASSASGGGISYEQYF. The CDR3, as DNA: TGTGCCAGCAGCGCCTCTGGCGGGGGGATCTCCTACGAGCAGTACTTC.

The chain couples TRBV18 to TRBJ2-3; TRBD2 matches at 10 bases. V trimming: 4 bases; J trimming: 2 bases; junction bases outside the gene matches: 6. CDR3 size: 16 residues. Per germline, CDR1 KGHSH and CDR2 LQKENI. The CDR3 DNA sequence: TGTGCCAGCTCACACTCACTAGCGGGAACCACAGATACGCAGTATTTT. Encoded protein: CASSHSLAGTTDTQYF.

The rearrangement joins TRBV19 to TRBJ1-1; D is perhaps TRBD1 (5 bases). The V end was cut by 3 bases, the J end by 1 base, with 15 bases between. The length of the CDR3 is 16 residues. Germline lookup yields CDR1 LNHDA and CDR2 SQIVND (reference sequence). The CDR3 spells CASSIPWQGRNTEAFF. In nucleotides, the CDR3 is TGTGCCAGTAGTATCCCCTGGCAGGGACGGAACACTGAAGCTTTCTTT.

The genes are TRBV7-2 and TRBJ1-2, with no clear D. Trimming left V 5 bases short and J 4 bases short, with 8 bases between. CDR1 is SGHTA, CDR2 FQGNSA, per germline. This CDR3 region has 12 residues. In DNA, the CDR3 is TGTGCCAGCAGCCCCCTGAGCTATGGCTACACCTTC. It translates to CASSPLSYGYTF.

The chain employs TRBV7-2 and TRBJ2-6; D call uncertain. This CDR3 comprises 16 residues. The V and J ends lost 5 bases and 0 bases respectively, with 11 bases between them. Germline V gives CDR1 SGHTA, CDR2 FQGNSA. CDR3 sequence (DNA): TGTGCCAGCAGCCCCTGGCCCCGCTCTGGGGCCAACGTCCTGACTTTC. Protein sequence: CASSPWPRSGANVLTF.

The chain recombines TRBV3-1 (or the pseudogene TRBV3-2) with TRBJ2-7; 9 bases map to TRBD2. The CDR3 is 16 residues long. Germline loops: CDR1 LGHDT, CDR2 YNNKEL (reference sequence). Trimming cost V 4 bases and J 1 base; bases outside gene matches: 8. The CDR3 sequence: CASSLLSGGGSYEQYF. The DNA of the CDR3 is TGTGCCAGCAGCCTCCTTAGCGGGGGTGGTTCCTACGAGCAGTACTTC.

CDR3 DNA: TGTGCCAGCAGCCCGGGACAGGGGAGGTTAAACACTGAAGCTTTCTTT. It yields the protein CASSPGQGRLNTEAFF. The chain uses TRBV5-4 and TRBJ1-1; 10 bases map to TRBD1. V lost 4 bases, J lost 2 bases, and 8 bases stayed unmatched. Germline loops: CDR1 SGHNT, CDR2 YYREEE (reference sequence). The CDR3 loop spans 16 amino acids.

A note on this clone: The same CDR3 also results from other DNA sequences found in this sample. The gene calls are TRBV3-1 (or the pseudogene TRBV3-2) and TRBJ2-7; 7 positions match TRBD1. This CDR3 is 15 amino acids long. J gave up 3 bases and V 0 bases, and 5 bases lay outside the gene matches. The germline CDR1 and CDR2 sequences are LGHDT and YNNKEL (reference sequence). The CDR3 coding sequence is TGTGCCAGCAGCCAAGACCCGGGACAGTTCTACGAGCAGTACTTC. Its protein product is CASSQDPGQFYEQYF.

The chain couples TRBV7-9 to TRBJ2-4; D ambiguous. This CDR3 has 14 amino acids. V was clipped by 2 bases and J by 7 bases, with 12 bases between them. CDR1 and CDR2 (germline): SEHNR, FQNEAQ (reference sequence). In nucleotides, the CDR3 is TGTGCCAGCAGCTTAAGAACAGTAGAGAACATTCAGTACTTC. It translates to CASSLRTVENIQYF.

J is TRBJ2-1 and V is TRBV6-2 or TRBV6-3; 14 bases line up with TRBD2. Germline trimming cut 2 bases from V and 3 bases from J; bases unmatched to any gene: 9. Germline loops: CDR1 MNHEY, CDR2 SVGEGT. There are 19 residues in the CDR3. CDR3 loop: CASSYPSTSGGAGYNEQFF. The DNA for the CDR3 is TGTGCCAGCAGTTACCCCTCGACTAGCGGGGGGGCCGGCTACAATGAGCAGTTCTTC.

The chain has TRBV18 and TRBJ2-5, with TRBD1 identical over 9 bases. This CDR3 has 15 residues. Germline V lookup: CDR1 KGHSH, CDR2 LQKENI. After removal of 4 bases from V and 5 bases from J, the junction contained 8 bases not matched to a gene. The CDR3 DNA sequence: TGTGCCAGCTCACTATACGGGACAGGGAGCGAGACCCAGTACTTC. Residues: CASSLYGTGSETQYF. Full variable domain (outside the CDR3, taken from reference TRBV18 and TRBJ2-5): NAGVMQNPRHLVRRRGQEARLRCSPMKGHSHVYWYRQLPEEGLKFMVYLQKENIIDESGMPKERFSAEFPKEGPSILRIQQVVRGDSAAYFCASSLYGTGSETQYFGPGTRLLVL.

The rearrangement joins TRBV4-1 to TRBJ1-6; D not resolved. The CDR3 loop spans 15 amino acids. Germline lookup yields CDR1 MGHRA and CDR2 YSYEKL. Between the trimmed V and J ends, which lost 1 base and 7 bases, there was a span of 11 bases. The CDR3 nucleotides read TGCGCCAGCAGCCAAGTTTCGAGGTACAATTCACCCCTCCACTTT. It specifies CASSQVSRYNSPLHF.

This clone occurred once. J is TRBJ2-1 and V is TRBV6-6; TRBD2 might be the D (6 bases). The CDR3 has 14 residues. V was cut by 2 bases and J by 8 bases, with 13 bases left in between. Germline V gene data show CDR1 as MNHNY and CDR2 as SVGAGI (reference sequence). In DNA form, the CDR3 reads TGTGCCAGCAGTTACGGAGGGAGTTTCGATGAGCAGTTCTTC. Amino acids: CASSYGGSFDEQFF.

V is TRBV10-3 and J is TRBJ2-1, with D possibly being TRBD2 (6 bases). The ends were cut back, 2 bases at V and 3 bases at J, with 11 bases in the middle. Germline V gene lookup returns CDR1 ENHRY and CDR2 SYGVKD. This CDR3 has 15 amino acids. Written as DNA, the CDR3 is TGTGCCATCAGTGAGGGACTACTAATCTACAATGAGCAGTTCTTC. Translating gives CAISEGLLIYNEQFF.

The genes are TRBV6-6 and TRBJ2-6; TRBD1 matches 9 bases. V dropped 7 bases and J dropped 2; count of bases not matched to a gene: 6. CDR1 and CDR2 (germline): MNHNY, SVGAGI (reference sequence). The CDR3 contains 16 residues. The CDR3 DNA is TGTGCCAGCACTCCACAGGGGGCGCCTGGGGCCAACGTCCTGACTTTC. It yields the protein CASTPQGAPGANVLTF.